The rows below give T cell receptor beta chains drawn from one sample of a study of metastatic and nonmetastatic thyroid tumors. TCRdb called clones again from the PCR reads with MiXCR. The data show roughly 90,000 clones, 15% seen once. Material: blood. These receptors came from a female donor with papillary thyroid cancer or a benign thyroid nodule (not recorded which). Some clones in this sample may be carry-over from other donors' samples. Each CDR3 is given with its conserved first and last residue. A D gene is named only where the DNA matches it firmly. Clone size is not always given. Where it is, it says once, few, many or a class for expanded clones.

d_gene: NA
len: 14
v_gene: TRBV11-2
j_gene: TRBJ1-6
abundance: many
CDR3nt: TGTGCCAGCAGCGTCCGGGTCCCAAATTCACCCCTCCACTTT
CDR3aa: CASSVRVPNSPLHF

d_gene: TRBD1
len: 17
v_gene: TRBV3-1
j_gene: TRBJ2-2
abundance: many
CDR3nt: TGTGCCAGCAGCCAAGAAGGGACAGGGGCGGGCACCGGGGAGCTGTTTTTT
CDR3aa: CASSQEGTGAGTGELFF

d_gene: NA
len: 16
v_gene: TRBV12-3/TRBV12-4
j_gene: TRBJ1-2
abundance: few
CDR3nt: TGTGCCAGCAACCAGATACACTTTGACAGGAACTATGGCTACACCTTC
CDR3aa: CASNQIHFDRNYGYTF

d_gene: NA
len: 13
v_gene: TRBV6-9
j_gene: TRBJ2-4
abundance: few
CDR3nt: TGTGCCAGCAGTTATAGCGACTTGAACATTCAGTACTTC
CDR3aa: CASSYSDLNIQYF

d_gene: NA
len: 15
v_gene: TRBV6-1
j_gene: TRBJ1-5
abundance: many
CDR3nt: TGTGCCAGCAGTGATGCAGGTGGGAGCAATCAGCCCCAGCATTTT
CDR3aa: CASSDAGGSNQPQHF

d_gene: TRBD1
len: 14
v_gene: TRBV28
j_gene: TRBJ2-1
abundance: many
CDR3nt: TGTGCCAGCAGCCAGGGACAGCCCTACAATGAGCAGTTCTTC
CDR3aa: CASSQGQPYNEQFF

d_gene: NA
len: 15
v_gene: TRBV5-1
j_gene: TRBJ1-1
abundance: many
CDR3nt: TGCGCCAGCAGCCCCCTCCCCGGGGGCGAGGGTGAAGCTTTCTTT
CDR3aa: CASSPLPGGEGEAFF

d_gene: NA
len: 15
v_gene: TRBV10-3
j_gene: TRBJ1-2
abundance: many
CDR3nt: TGTGCCATCAGTGGTCGGCCGGAAATTACCTATGGCTACACCTTC
CDR3aa: CAISGRPEITYGYTF

d_gene: NA
len: 13
v_gene: TRBV5-1
j_gene: TRBJ2-7
abundance: NA
CDR3nt: TGCGCCAGCAGCTTGGTAAGCTCCTACGAGCAGTACTTC
CDR3aa: CASSLVSSYEQYF

d_gene: TRBD1
len: 14
v_gene: TRBV2
j_gene: TRBJ1-2
abundance: many
CDR3nt: TGTGCCAGCAGGCGGGACAGGGACATCTATGGCTACACCTTC
CDR3aa: CASRRDRDIYGYTF

d_gene: NA
len: 15
v_gene: TRBV9
j_gene: TRBJ2-1
abundance: many
CDR3nt: TGTGCCAGCAGCCCTGAGGGAGCGGATGGCAATGAGCAGTTCTTC
CDR3aa: CASSPEGADGNEQFF

d_gene: TRBD1
len: 15
v_gene: TRBV6-2/TRBV6-3
j_gene: TRBJ2-1
abundance: many
CDR3nt: TGTGCCAGCAGATCCACCGGGACAGGGCGGAATGAGCAGTTCTTC
CDR3aa: CASRSTGTGRNEQFF

d_gene: TRBD2
len: 14
v_gene: TRBV18
j_gene: TRBJ2-1
abundance: many
CDR3nt: TGTGCCAGCTCTCCGGGACTAGCTTTCGATGAGCAGTTCTTC
CDR3aa: CASSPGLAFDEQFF

d_gene: NA
len: 13
v_gene: TRBV7-8
j_gene: TRBJ1-5
abundance: many
CDR3nt: TGTGCCAGCAGCTTAGCGAATCTAAAGCCCCAGCATTTT
CDR3aa: CASSLANLKPQHF

d_gene: NA
len: 11
v_gene: TRBV30
j_gene: TRBJ2-1
abundance: many
CDR3nt: TGTGCCTGGAGTGTAAGGAATGAGCAGTTCTTC
CDR3aa: CAWSVRNEQFF

d_gene: NA
len: 13
v_gene: TRBV5-1
j_gene: TRBJ1-2
abundance: many
CDR3nt: TGCGCCAGCAGCTTGTCCCCTAACTATGGCTACACCTTC
CDR3aa: CASSLSPNYGYTF

d_gene: NA
len: 15
v_gene: TRBV19
j_gene: TRBJ2-3
abundance: many
CDR3nt: TGTGCCAGTAGTATCCGGGACACTAGCACAGATACGCAGTATTTT
CDR3aa: CASSIRDTSTDTQYF

d_gene: TRBD1
len: 14
v_gene: TRBV7-2
j_gene: TRBJ1-2
abundance: NA
CDR3nt: TGTGTCAGCAGCAAACTTGGGACAGGGTTTTTATTCCTCTTC
CDR3aa: CVSSKLGTGFLFLF

d_gene: NA
len: 14
v_gene: TRBV15
j_gene: TRBJ1-1
abundance: many
CDR3nt: TGTGCCACCAGCAGAGCAGGGACCTCTTATGAAGCTTTCTTT
CDR3aa: CATSRAGTSYEAFF

d_gene: TRBD1
len: 14
v_gene: TRBV12-3/TRBV12-4
j_gene: TRBJ1-2
abundance: many
CDR3nt: TGTGCCAGCGCCGGATACAGCGCAGGGGGTGGCTACACCTTC
CDR3aa: CASAGYSAGGGYTF

d_gene: NA
len: 14
v_gene: TRBV28
j_gene: TRBJ2-7
abundance: many
CDR3nt: TGTGCCAGCAGTTCCGGGACCCCTGTGGGCGAGCAGTACTTC
CDR3aa: CASSSGTPVGEQYF

d_gene: NA
len: 14
v_gene: TRBV19
j_gene: TRBJ2-1
abundance: NA
CDR3nt: TGCGCCAGTAGTTTTCCTTTGCTCCACAATGAGCAGTTCTTC
CDR3aa: CASSFPLLHNEQFF

d_gene: NA
len: 12
v_gene: TRBV7-9
j_gene: TRBJ1-1
abundance: many
CDR3nt: TGTGCCAGCAGCTCATACTCCACTGAAGCTTTCTTT
CDR3aa: CASSSYSTEAFF

d_gene: TRBD1
len: 19
v_gene: TRBV7-2
j_gene: TRBJ1-5
abundance: many
CDR3nt: TGTGCCAGCAGCTTAGCGCTTACAGGGGGTACTAGAAGCAATCAGCCCCAGCATTTT
CDR3aa: CASSLALTGGTRSNQPQHF